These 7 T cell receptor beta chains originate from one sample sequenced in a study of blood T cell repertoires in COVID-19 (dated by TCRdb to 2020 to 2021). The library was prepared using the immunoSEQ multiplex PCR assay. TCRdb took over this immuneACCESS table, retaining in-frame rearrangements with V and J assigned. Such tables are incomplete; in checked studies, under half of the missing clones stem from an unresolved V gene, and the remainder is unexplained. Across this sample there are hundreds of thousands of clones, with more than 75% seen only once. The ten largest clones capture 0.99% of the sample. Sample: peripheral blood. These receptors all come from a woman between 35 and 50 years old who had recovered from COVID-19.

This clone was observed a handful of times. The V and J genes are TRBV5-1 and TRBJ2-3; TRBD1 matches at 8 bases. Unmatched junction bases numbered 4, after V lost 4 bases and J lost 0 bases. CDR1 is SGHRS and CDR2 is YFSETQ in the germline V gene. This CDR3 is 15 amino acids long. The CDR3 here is CASSHGQGSTDTQYF. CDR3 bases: TGCGCCAGCAGCCACGGACAGGGTAGCACAGATACGCAGTATTTT.

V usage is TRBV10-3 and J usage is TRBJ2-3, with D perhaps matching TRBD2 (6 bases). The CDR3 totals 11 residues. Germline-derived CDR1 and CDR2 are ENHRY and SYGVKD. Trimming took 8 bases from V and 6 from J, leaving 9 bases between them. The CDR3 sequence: CAIGRGDTQYF. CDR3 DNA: TGTGCCATCGGCCGGGGGGATACGCAGTATTTT.

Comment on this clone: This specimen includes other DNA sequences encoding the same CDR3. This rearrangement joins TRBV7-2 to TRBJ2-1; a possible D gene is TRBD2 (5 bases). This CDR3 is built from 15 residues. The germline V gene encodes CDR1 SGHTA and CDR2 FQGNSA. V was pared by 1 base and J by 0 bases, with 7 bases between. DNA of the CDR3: TGTGCCAGCAGCTTAGGACGGGGCTCCTACAATGAGCAGTTCTTC. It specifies CASSLGRGSYNEQFF.

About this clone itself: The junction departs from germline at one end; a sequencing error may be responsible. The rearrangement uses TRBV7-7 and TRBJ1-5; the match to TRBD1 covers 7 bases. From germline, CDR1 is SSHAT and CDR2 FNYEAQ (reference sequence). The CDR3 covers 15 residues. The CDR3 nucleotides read TGTGCTAGCAGCTCTCACAGGGGCCCTGATCAGCCCCAGCATTTT. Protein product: CASSSHRGPDQPQHF.

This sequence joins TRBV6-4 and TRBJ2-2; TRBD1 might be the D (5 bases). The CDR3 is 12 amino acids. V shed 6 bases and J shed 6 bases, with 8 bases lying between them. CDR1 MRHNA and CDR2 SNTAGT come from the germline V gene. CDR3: CASSQGSGELFF. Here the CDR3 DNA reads TGTGCCAGCAGCCAGGGTTCCGGGGAGCTGTTTTTT.

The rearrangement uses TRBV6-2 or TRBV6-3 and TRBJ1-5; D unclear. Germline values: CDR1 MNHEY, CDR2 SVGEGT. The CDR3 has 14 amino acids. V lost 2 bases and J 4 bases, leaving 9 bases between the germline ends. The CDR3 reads CASSYQSVNQPQHF. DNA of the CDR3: TGTGCCAGCAGTTACCAATCAGTAAATCAGCCCCAGCATTTT.

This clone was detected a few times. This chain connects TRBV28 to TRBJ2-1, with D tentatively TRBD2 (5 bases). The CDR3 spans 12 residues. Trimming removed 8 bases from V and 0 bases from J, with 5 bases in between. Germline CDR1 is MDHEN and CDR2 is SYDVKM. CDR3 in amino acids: CASGSSYNEQFF. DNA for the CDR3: TGTGCCAGCGGGAGCTCCTACAATGAGCAGTTCTTC.